This TCR beta chain was captured by sequencing in a study of cytomegalovirus exposure and HLA in healthy donors. A remark on this clone: What it binds is unknown.

Study-wide findings and caveats: Apart from CMV serostatus, no immune exposure information was available. Analysis was carried out at a later point, and it linked a missense DCLRE1C variant to TCR beta V- and J-gene trimming. Most TCRs appeared rarely, but some public TCRs recurred in many donors. An analysis was carried out later, and it reportedly showed fewer N-insertions in an Asian-associated ancestry cluster than the roughly 670-donor mean.

The CDR3 contains 11 residues. Trimming removed 6 bases from V and 8 bases from J, with 10 bases in between. Looked up from germline, CDR1 is SNHLY and CDR2 is FYNNEI. PCR involved 60 Vbeta and 13 Jbeta primers. Here immunoSEQ multiplex PCR was the method, and the copy in TCRdb shows in-frame clones only, minus some. The repertoire holds 150,000 to 200,000 clones, with approximately 88% as singletons. This rearrangement joins TRBV2 to TRBJ1-2; D gene ambiguous. This sequence was found in a woman younger than 30 in good health and CMV-seronegative. The material sequenced was PBMCs. This CDR3 is CASSVGGGYTF. CDR3 nucleotides: TGTGCCAGCAGCGTGGGAGGAGGCTACACCTTC.